These T cell receptor beta chains were read from a single sample in a study of T cells in Graves' hyperthyroidism and ophthalmopathy. A single record per CDR3 protein comes from TCRdb applying MiXCR to the multiplex PCR reads. The data hold under 350,000 distinct CDR3 sequences, with 12% to 15% observed a single time. The sample taken for sequencing was blood. Source of these receptors: a woman aged 35 to 49 with Graves' ophthalmopathy. Each CDR3 is given with its conserved first and last residue. The D gene is left open where the match is weak. The size field is filled for only some rows; it gives once, few, many or a size class.

TRBV27	.	few	TRBJ1-6	TGTGCCAGCAGTCCTAGGAGGGACCAATATAATTCACCCCTCCACTTT	CASSPRRDQYNSPLHF
TRBV2	TRBD2	.	TRBJ2-1	TGTGCCAGCAGTGACCCCATGGGTAGCGGGGGGGCCTACAATGAGCAGTTCTTC	CASSDPMGSGGAYNEQFF
TRBV12-3/TRBV12-4	.	many	TRBJ1-5	TGTGCCAGCAGTTTAGGGGTTTCGGGCAATCAGCCCCAGCATTTT	CASSLGVSGNQPQHF
TRBV6-5	TRBD2	many	TRBJ2-3	TGTGCCAGCAGTTACTCGCGCGGGAGGGCAGATACGCAGTATTTT	CASSYSRGRADTQYF
TRBV30	.	.	TRBJ2-2	TGTGCCTGGAGTGTTTCGAACGGGGAGCTGTTTTTT	CAWSVSNGELFF
TRBV4-1	.	many	TRBJ1-1	TGCGCCAGCAGCGGGCGAGGACAAGCGCTCTTCAGAGCTTTCTTT	CASSGRGQALFRAFF
TRBV15	.	few	TRBJ1-2	TGTGCCACCAGCAGAGATGTGACAGCTAACTATGGCTACACCTTC	CATSRDVTANYGYTF
TRBV19	.	few	TRBJ2-5	TGTGCCAGTAGTAGTTGGGCTTTACAAGAGACCCAGTACTTC	CASSSWALQETQYF
TRBV30	TRBD1	.	TRBJ2-3	TGTGCCTGGACCGAAGGGACAGGCTACACAGATACGCAGTATTTT	CAWTEGTGYTDTQYF
TRBV20-1	.	few	TRBJ1-6	TGCAGTGCTGGGTCGGGACCGGGATCACCCCTCCACTTT	CSAGSGPGSPLHF
TRBV9	TRBD2	many	TRBJ2-1	TGTGCCAGCAGCGTAGGGCTAGCGGGCCGCAATGAGCAGTTCTTC	CASSVGLAGRNEQFF
TRBV3-1	.	few	TRBJ1-2	TGTGCCAGCAGCCAAGATGCAGGGAATAACTATGGCTACACCTTC	CASSQDAGNNYGYTF
TRBV7-9	TRBD1	many	TRBJ1-5	TGTGCCAGCAGCTCCTACAGGGGGAACCAGCCCCAGCATTTT	CASSSYRGNQPQHF
TRBV2	.	many	TRBJ2-7	TGTGCCAGTAATGGTGAACGATCCTACGAGCAGTACTTC	CASNGERSYEQYF
TRBV6-1	.	many	TRBJ1-1	TGTGCCAGCAGTGCCACGACGGGGTCCACTGAAGCTTTCTTT	CASSATTGSTEAFF
TRBV10-3	.	.	TRBJ2-2	TGTGCCATCAGTGAGTCGGGGGGGGAGCTGTTTTTT	CAISESGGELFF
TRBV18	.	few	TRBJ1-2	TGTGCCAGCTCACTACCTCCCGGCGGCTACACCTTC	CASSLPPGGYTF
TRBV4-1	.	.	TRBJ1-1	TGCGCCAGCAGCCAAGATCCGAGGGGGTTTAACACTGAAGCTTTCTTT	CASSQDPRGFNTEAFF
TRBV19	.	many	TRBJ2-3	TGTGCCAGTAGTCTTGGGGCTTGGAGTACAGATACGCAGTATTTT	CASSLGAWSTDTQYF
TRBV6-1	.	many	TRBJ1-5	TGTGCCAGCAGTGCGGACCCAGGGCGTCAGCCCCAGCATTTT	CASSADPGRQPQHF
TRBV24-1	.	.	TRBJ1-2	TGTGCCACCAGTGACCGAGGACAAAACTATGGCTACACCTTC	CATSDRGQNYGYTF
TRBV7-9	.	many	TRBJ2-7	TGTGCCAGCAGTTTCAGCTCCTACGAGCAGTACTTC	CASSFSSYEQYF
TRBV7-2	TRBD2	.	TRBJ2-7	TGTGCCAGCAGCTTAGTACGATCTAGCGGGGGGGATCCCCACGAGCAGTACTTC	CASSLVRSSGGDPHEQYF
TRBV3-1	TRBD1	many	TRBJ2-3	TGTGCCAGCAGCCAAGATCATCCCGCAGGGGGCTTAACAGATACGCAGTATTTT	CASSQDHPAGGLTDTQYF
TRBV20-1	TRBD2	many	TRBJ2-7	TGCAGTGCTAGAGATTGGCGGGAGGGGAGCTACGAGCAGTACTTC	CSARDWREGSYEQYF
TRBV20-1	.	many	TRBJ2-7	TGCAGTGCTAGGGAACGTGGGACACCCAACTCCTACGAGCAGTACTTC	CSARERGTPNSYEQYF
TRBV20-1	.	.	TRBJ2-1	TGCAGTGCTAGAGATTTGATGGGGGTTTACAATGAGCAGTTCTTC	CSARDLMGVYNEQFF
TRBV6-5	.	.	TRBJ2-1	TGTGCCAGCAGTTTTAATGGGGGCAATGAGCAGTTCTTC	CASSFNGGNEQFF
TRBV12-5	.	many	TRBJ2-1	TGTGCTAGTGGTTTAGGGCAGTATAACAATGAGCAGTTCTTC	CASGLGQYNNEQFF
TRBV6-1	.	many	TRBJ1-2	TGTGCCAGCAGTGACGGATCGGGTGGGAACTATGGCTACACCTTC	CASSDGSGGNYGYTF
TRBV10-3	.	few	TRBJ2-3	TGTGCCATCAGTGCGCGGGGCACAGATACGCAGTATTTT	CAISARGTDTQYF
TRBV4-1	.	.	TRBJ2-7	TGCGCCAGCAGCCAGGGAGCCGGGCAGGGTGGCGACGAGCAGTACTTC	CASSQGAGQGGDEQYF
TRBV20-1	TRBD2	few	TRBJ2-5	TGCAGTGCTCTTACCGGGACTAGCGGGGGCCTTCCTTACTTC	CSALTGTSGGLPYF
TRBV12-3/TRBV12-4	.	many	TRBJ2-1	TGTGCCAGCAGTTTCCCACACTCAGGGTACAATGAGCAGTTCTTC	CASSFPHSGYNEQFF
TRBV5-1	TRBD1	.	TRBJ2-1	TGCGCCAGCAGCTTGGGGGGACAGAGAAATGAGCAGTTCTTC	CASSLGGQRNEQFF
TRBV28	.	many	TRBJ1-5	TGTGCCAGCAGTTTACAGGGCCATCAGCCCCAGCATTTT	CASSLQGHQPQHF
TRBV24-1	TRBD1	many	TRBJ1-1	TGTGCCACCAGTGATGCAGGGGGTGGAACTGAAGCTTTCTTT	CATSDAGGGTEAFF
TRBV28	TRBD1	many	TRBJ2-7	TGTGCCAGCAGCCCGGGACAGGGTTTCTCCGAGCAGTACTTC	CASSPGQGFSEQYF
TRBV11-2	TRBD2	many	TRBJ2-5	TGTGCCAGCAGCCCCCCCGGGCTAGCGGGAAAAGAGACCCAGTACTTC	CASSPPGLAGKETQYF
TRBV5-5	.	many	TRBJ1-5	TGTGCCAGCAGTAATACCGGGGGCAATCAGCCCCAGCATTTT	CASSNTGGNQPQHF
TRBV15	.	many	TRBJ1-4	TGTGCCACCAGCAGATTTGGAGCGGGTGAAAAACTGTTTTTT	CATSRFGAGEKLFF
TRBV14	.	many	TRBJ1-2	TGTGCCAGCAGCCATCCTACGGGGGGCTACACCTTC	CASSHPTGGYTF
TRBV6-1	TRBD2	many	TRBJ2-1	TGTGCCAGCAGTTCCGGGACTAGCGGGTACAATGAGCAGTTCTTC	CASSSGTSGYNEQFF
TRBV12-3/TRBV12-4	.	many	TRBJ2-7	TGTGCCAGCAGCCCCGGTGCTATCGGGCAGTACTTC	CASSPGAIGQYF
TRBV7-2	.	.	TRBJ2-2	TGTGCCAGCAGCTTGCTACAGGACAGCACCGGGGAGCTGTTTTTT	CASSLLQDSTGELFF
TRBV6-5	.	many	TRBJ1-1	TGTGCCAGCAGTTACGCCGGACAGAACACTGAAGCTTTCTTT	CASSYAGQNTEAFF
TRBV2	TRBD1	many	TRBJ2-7	TGTGCCAGCTGTGTGTCGGAAGTAGACAGGGGCCCTTACGAGCAGTACTTC	CASCVSEVDRGPYEQYF
TRBV5-8	.	many	TRBJ2-7	TGTGCCAGCACCAACAAGCCTAGGCAGTACTTC	CASTNKPRQYF
TRBV7-9	TRBD1	many	TRBJ2-3	TGTGCCAGCAGCTTAGTTATGACAGGGCCCACAGATACGCAGTATTTT	CASSLVMTGPTDTQYF
TRBV6-2/TRBV6-3	TRBD1	many	TRBJ1-5	TGTGCCAGCAGTTCTTTAGGGGGCGCTTGGGTCAATCAGCCCCAGCATTTT	CASSSLGGAWVNQPQHF
TRBV20-1	TRBD2	many	TRBJ2-7	TGCAGTGCTAGAGAAGGGCTAGCGGGAGTGTACGAGCAGTACTTC	CSAREGLAGVYEQYF
TRBV29-1	TRBD1	many	TRBJ1-1	TGCAGCGTCAGAGGGACAGGCTGGAACACTGAAGCTTTCTTT	CSVRGTGWNTEAFF
TRBV7-9	.	many	TRBJ1-1	TGTGCCAGCAGCTTATCTCACCTTGAAGCTTTCTTT	CASSLSHLEAFF
TRBV14	.	many	TRBJ2-1	TGTGCCAGCAGCCGGGACCTCGGAACTGAGCAGTTCTTC	CASSRDLGTEQFF
TRBV2	TRBD2	.	TRBJ2-1	TGTGCCAGCAGGGAAACTAGCGGGAGGCAGGGTGAGCAGTTCTTC	CASRETSGRQGEQFF